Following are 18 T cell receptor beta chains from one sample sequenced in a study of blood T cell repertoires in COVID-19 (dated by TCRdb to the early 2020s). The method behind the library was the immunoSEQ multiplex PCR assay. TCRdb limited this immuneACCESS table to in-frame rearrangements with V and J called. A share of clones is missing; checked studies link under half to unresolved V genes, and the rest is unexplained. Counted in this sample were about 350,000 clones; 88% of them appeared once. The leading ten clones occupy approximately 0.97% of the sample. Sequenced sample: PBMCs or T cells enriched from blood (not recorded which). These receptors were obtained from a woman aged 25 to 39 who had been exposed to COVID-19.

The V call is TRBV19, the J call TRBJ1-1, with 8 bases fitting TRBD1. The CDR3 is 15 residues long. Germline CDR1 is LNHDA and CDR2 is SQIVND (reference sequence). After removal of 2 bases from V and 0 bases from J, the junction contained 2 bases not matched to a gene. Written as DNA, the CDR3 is TGTGCCAGTAGTATAACAGGGGGGTTGAACACTGAAGCTTTCTTT. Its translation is CASSITGGLNTEAFF.

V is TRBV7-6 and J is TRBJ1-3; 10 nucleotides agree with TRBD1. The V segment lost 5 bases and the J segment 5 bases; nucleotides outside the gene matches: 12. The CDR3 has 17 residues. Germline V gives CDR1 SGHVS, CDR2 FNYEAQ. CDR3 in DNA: TGTGCCAGCAGCGCCATACCGGGACAGGGGAAACGAAACACCATATATTTT. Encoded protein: CASSAIPGQGKRNTIYF.

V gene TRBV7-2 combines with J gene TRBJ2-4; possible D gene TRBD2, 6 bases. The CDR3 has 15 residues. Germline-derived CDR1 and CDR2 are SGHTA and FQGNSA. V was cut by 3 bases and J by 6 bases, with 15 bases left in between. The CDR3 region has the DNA TGTGCCAGCAGCTTGGGTTGGGGGGATTTAAACATTCAGTACTTC. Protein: CASSLGWGDLNIQYF.

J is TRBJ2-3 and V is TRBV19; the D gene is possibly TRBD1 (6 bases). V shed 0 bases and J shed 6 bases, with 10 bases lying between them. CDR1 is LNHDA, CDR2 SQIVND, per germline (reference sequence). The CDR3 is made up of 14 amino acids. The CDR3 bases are TGTGCCAGTAGTATAGATTTGCAGGGGGATACGCAGTATTTT. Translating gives CASSIDLQGDTQYF.

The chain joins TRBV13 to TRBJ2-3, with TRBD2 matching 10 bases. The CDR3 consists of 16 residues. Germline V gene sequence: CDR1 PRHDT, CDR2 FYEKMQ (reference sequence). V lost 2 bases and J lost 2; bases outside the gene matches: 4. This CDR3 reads CASSLRLAGDTDTQYF. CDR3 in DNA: TGTGCCAGCAGCTTACGTCTAGCGGGGGACACAGATACGCAGTATTTT. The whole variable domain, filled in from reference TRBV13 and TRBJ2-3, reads AAGVIQSPRHLIKEKRETATLKCYPIPRHDTVYWYQQGPGQDPQFLISFYEKMQSDKGSIPDRFSAQQFSDYHSELNMSSLELGDSALYFCASSLRLAGDTDTQYFGPGTRLTVL.

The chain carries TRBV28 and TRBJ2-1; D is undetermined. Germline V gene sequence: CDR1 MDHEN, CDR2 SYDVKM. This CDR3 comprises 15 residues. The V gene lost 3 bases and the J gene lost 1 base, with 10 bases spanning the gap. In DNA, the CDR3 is TGTGCCAGCAGTTTTAGGCGGATTTCCTACAATGAGCAGTTCTTC. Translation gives CASSFRRISYNEQFF.

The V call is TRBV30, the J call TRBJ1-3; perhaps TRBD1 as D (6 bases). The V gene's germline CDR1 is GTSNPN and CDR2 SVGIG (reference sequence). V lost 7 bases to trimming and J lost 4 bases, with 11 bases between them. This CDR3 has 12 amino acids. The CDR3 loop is CASPTGGNTIYF. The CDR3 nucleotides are TGTGCCTCCCCGACAGGAGGAAACACCATATATTTT.

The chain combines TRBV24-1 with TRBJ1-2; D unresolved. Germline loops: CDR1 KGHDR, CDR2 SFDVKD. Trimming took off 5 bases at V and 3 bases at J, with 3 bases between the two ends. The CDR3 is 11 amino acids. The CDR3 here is CATSADYGYTF. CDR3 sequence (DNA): TGTGCCACCAGTGCCGACTATGGCTACACCTTC.

The CDR3 region is CASSDPGVMSYEQYF. The CDR3 bases are TGTGCCAGCAGTGATCCAGGTGTTATGTCCTACGAGCAGTACTTC. V and J are TRBV25-1 and TRBJ2-7; no reliable D call. V was trimmed by 3 bases and J by 1 base, leaving 13 bases between them. Per germline, CDR1 MGHDK and CDR2 SYGVNS. CDR3 length: 15 amino acids.

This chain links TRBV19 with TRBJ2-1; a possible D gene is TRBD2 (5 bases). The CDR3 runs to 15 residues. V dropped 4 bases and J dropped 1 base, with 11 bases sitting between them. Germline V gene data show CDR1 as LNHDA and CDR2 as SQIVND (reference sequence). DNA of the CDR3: TGTGCCAGTAGTAAGAAGCGGTCTTCCTACAATGAGCAGTTCTTC. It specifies CASSKKRSSYNEQFF.

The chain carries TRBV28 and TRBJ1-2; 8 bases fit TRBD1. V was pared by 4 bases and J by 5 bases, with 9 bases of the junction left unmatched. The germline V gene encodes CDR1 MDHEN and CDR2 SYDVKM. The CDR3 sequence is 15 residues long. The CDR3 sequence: CASSYPGGAGYGYTF. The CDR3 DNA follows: TGTGCCAGCAGTTACCCAGGGGGCGCGGGATATGGCTACACCTTC.

DNA for the CDR3: TGTGCCAGCAGTTTAGGCCCCTCGCGGGAGCCGGTCGAGCAGTACTTC. Protein: CASSLGPSREPVEQYF. V usage is TRBV28 and J usage is TRBJ2-7, with 7 positions matching TRBD2. The V segment lost 2 bases and the J segment 6 bases; nucleotides outside the gene matches: 13. This CDR3 is 16 amino acids long. Germline V gene data show CDR1 as MDHEN and CDR2 as SYDVKM.

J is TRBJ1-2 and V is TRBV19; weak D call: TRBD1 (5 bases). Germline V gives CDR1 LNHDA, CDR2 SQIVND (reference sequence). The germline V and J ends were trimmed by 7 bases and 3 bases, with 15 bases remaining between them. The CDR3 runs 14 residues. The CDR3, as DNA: TGTGCCAGTAACCCCCCTGGGGCGGACTATGGCTACACCTTC. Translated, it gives CASNPPGADYGYTF.

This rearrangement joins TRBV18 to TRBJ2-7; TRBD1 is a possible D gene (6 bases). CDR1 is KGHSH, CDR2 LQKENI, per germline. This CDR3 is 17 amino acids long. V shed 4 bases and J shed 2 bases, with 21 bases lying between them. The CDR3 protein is CASSRLQLGTLTYEQYF. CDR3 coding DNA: TGTGCCAGCTCACGACTACAGCTGGGGACACTAACCTACGAGCAGTACTTC.

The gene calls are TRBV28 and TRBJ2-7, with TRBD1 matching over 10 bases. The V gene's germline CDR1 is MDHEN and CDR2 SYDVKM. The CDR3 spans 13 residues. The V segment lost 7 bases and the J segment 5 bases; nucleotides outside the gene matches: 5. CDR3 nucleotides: TGTGCCAGCACCGACAGGGGGCGCGACGAGCAGTACTTC. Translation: CASTDRGRDEQYF.

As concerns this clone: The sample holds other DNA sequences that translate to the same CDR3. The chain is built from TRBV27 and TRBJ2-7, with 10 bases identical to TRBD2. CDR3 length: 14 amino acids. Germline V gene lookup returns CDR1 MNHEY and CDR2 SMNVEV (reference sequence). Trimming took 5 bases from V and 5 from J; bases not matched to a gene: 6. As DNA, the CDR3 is TGTGCCAGCAGTCCTCGGCTAGCGGGAGACGAGCAGTACTTC. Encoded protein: CASSPRLAGDEQYF.

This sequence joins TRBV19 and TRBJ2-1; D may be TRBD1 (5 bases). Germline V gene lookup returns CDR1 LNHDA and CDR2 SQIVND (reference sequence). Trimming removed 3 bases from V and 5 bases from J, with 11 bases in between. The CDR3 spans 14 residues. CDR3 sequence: CASSMSDSDNEQFF. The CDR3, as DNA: TGTGCCAGTAGTATGTCAGACAGTGACAATGAGCAGTTCTTC.

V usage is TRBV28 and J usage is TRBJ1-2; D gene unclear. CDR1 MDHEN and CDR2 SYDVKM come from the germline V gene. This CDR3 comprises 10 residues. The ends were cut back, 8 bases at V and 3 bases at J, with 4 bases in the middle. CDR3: CASHYYGYTF. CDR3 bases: TGTGCCAGCCATTACTATGGCTACACCTTC.